These 23 T cell receptor beta chains came from one sample sequenced in a study of blood T cell repertoires in COVID-19 (dated by TCRdb to the early 2020s). The library was obtained by the immunoSEQ multiplex PCR assay. The source is immuneACCESS, and TCRdb retained only in-frame sequences with V and J called. Part of the clones is not carried over; for the studies checked, unresolved V genes explain less than half of this, and the remainder is unexplained. This sample comprises some 120,000 clones, 81% of them detected only once. The ten largest clonotypes hold 10% of the sample. Sequenced: peripheral blood. Receptors originate from a human donor in a cohort sampled during active COVID-19.

The chain joins TRBV7-9 to TRBJ2-7; 8 nucleotides align to TRBD2. V lost 5 bases and J lost 0; bases outside the gene matches: 12. This CDR3 is 17 amino acids long. Germline V CDR1 and CDR2: SEHNR, FQNEAQ (reference sequence). The CDR3 coding sequence is TGTGCCAGCAGCCCATCGGCAACTAGCGGCCTCTCCTACGAGCAGTACTTC. Translated: CASSPSATSGLSYEQYF.

V and J are TRBV5-1 and TRBJ1-1; D possibly corresponds to TRBD1 (5 bases). The germline V gene has CDR1 SGHRS and CDR2 YFSETQ. This CDR3 has 15 amino acids. The V and J ends lost 0 bases and 0 bases respectively, with 9 bases between them. CDR3 region: CASSLEQAMNTEAFF. The DNA for the CDR3 is TGCGCCAGCAGCTTGGAACAGGCCATGAACACTGAAGCTTTCTTT.

The chain employs TRBV5-6 and TRBJ2-7, with TRBD2 as a possible D gene (5 bases). V was clipped by 6 bases and J by 3 bases, with 13 bases between them. This CDR3 has 13 residues. The germline V gene has CDR1 SGHDT and CDR2 YYEEEE. DNA for the CDR3: TGTGCCAGCACCTCCGGGGAGTACTACGAGCAGTACTTC. Its protein product is CASTSGEYYEQYF.

This clone was seen once. The CDR3 sequence is CATSDHRTSSQETQYF. CDR3 DNA sequence: TGTGCCACCAGTGACCATCGGACTAGCAGTCAAGAGACCCAGTACTTC. This chain joins TRBV24-1 and TRBJ2-5, with 8 bases identical to TRBD2. Germline V lookup: CDR1 KGHDR, CDR2 SFDVKD. The CDR3 runs to 16 residues. J gave up 2 bases and V 4 bases, and 8 bases lay outside the gene matches.

The chain is built from TRBV19 and TRBJ2-1; no clear D. Germline CDR1 and CDR2: LNHDA and SQIVND (reference sequence). CDR3 size: 13 residues. Trimming removed 3 bases from V and 5 bases from J, with 8 bases in between. CDR3 in amino acids: CASSIFGNNEQFF. The CDR3 region has the DNA TGTGCCAGTAGTATCTTCGGTAACAATGAGCAGTTCTTC.

The sample holds a few counts of this clone. The rearrangement links TRBV6-2 or TRBV6-3 to TRBJ1-2, with D possibly TRBD1 on 6 matching bases. Germline V lookup: CDR1 MNHEY, CDR2 SVGEGT. The CDR3 has 14 residues. Trimming left V 6 bases short and J 2 bases short, with 13 bases between. CDR3 DNA sequence: TGTGCCAGCAGCGGGACACTGAACAACTATGGCTACACCTTC. The encoded protein is CASSGTLNNYGYTF.

This clone appeared a few times. The J gene is TRBJ2-2, the V gene TRBV5-1; 8 positions agree with TRBD1. V lost 1 base to trimming and J lost 3 bases; unmatched junction nucleotides: 2. Germline V gene data show CDR1 as SGHRS and CDR2 as YFSETQ. The CDR3 is 15 amino acids. CDR3 in amino acids: CASSLQQGDTGELFF. Written as DNA, the CDR3 is TGCGCCAGCAGCTTGCAACAGGGGGACACCGGGGAGCTGTTTTTT.

This chain links TRBV6-2 or TRBV6-3 with TRBJ1-5; D unresolved. From germline, CDR1 is MNHEY and CDR2 SVGEGT. The CDR3 totals 13 residues. V lost 5 bases to trimming and J lost 11 bases, with 16 bases between them. CDR3 DNA: TGTGCCAGCAGTCCAAGGACCTCCGGGGCCCAGCATTTT. It yields the protein CASSPRTSGAQHF.

This clone showed up just a few times. The rearrangement links TRBV7-9 to TRBJ2-7; 12 bases fit TRBD2. The CDR3 extends over 15 amino acids. The V gene end was trimmed by 2 bases and the J gene end by 4 bases; junction bases not matched to a gene: 3. In germline, CDR1 is SEHNR, CDR2 FQNEAQ (reference sequence). DNA of the CDR3: TGTGCCAGCAGCTTACTAGCGGGAGGGACGTACGAGCAGTACTTC. Its translation is CASSLLAGGTYEQYF.

This rearrangement joins TRBV7-9 to TRBJ1-2, with a weak D call TRBD1 (5 bases). This CDR3 spans 15 amino acids. Germline V CDR1 and CDR2: SEHNR, FQNEAQ (reference sequence). V lost 0 bases to trimming and J lost 13 bases, with 21 bases between them. CDR3: CASSLAGEGPGGCTF. The CDR3 DNA reads as TGTGCCAGCAGCTTAGCGGGTGAAGGCCCGGGGGGTTGCACCTTC.

V usage is TRBV5-5 and J usage is TRBJ1-2; perhaps TRBD1 as D (6 bases). Per germline, CDR1 SGHKS and CDR2 YYEKEE (reference sequence). Deletions cut 4 bases from V and 7 bases from J, with 23 bases between. This CDR3 has 16 amino acids. The DNA of the CDR3 is TGTGCCAGCAGCCTTGGGGGGGCAGGATCCCTCTTTGGCTACACCTTC. Protein product: CASSLGGAGSLFGYTF. Combining the CDR3 with reference TRBV5-5 and TRBJ1-2 gives the whole variable domain DAGVTQSPTHLIKTRGQQVTLRCSPISGHKSVSWYQQVLGQGPQFIFQYYEKEERGRGNFPDRFSARQFPNYSSELNVNALLLGDSALYLCASSLGGAGSLFGYTFGSGTRLTVV.

The chain recombines TRBV3-1 (or the pseudogene TRBV3-2) with TRBJ2-2; D remains ambiguous. V gave up 1 base and J gave up 6 bases, with 3 bases separating them. This CDR3 is built from 12 residues. Germline V gene sequence: CDR1 LGHDT, CDR2 YNNKEL (reference sequence). CDR3 in DNA: TGTGCCAGCAGCCAAGTCTCCGGGGAGCTGTTTTTT. Encoded protein: CASSQVSGELFF.

The chain recombines TRBV30 with TRBJ2-7; TRBD1 matches at 9 bases. This CDR3 contains 12 residues. J gave up 7 bases and V 4 bases, and 5 bases lay outside the gene matches. Germline lookup yields CDR1 GTSNPN and CDR2 SVGIG (reference sequence). The CDR3 region has the DNA TGTGCCTGGACAGGGACAGGGCGGGAGCAGTACTTC. This codes for CAWTGTGREQYF.

The V gene is TRBV24-1, the J gene TRBJ2-1; 8 nucleotides match TRBD2. The CDR3 is 14 amino acids. The V gene's germline CDR1 is KGHDR and CDR2 SFDVKD. V was pared by 4 bases and J by 9 bases, with 7 bases of the junction left unmatched. The CDR3 DNA reads as TGTGCCACCAGTGACTCCGGGACTAGTGGTGAGCAGTTCTTC. It specifies CATSDSGTSGEQFF.

The gene calls are TRBV24-1 and TRBJ2-3, with 10 bases fitting TRBD2. Germline CDR1 is KGHDR and CDR2 is SFDVKD. The J segment lost 2 bases and the V segment lost 6 bases, leaving 10 bases of the junction unmatched. This CDR3 is 17 amino acids long. CDR3 nucleotides: TGTGCCACCAGTCCCTCGCCTAGCGGGGGCCTCACAGATACGCAGTATTTT. The encoded protein is CATSPSPSGGLTDTQYF.

The chain carries TRBV7-8 and TRBJ2-2, with D possibly TRBD1 on 5 matching bases. The CDR3 has 13 amino acids. Germline V gene data show CDR1 as SGHVS and CDR2 as FQNEAQ. V shed 7 bases and J shed 4 bases, with 10 bases lying between them. Here the CDR3 DNA reads TGTGCCAGCAAGGCAGGGCTCACCGGGGAGCTGTTTTTT. Translated: CASKAGLTGELFF.

V and J are TRBV13 and TRBJ2-3, with 9 bases matching TRBD2. Germline CDR1 is PRHDT and CDR2 is FYEKMQ (reference sequence). The CDR3 contains 16 residues. The V segment lost 1 base and the J segment 2 bases; nucleotides outside the gene matches: 4. The CDR3 DNA follows: TGTGCCAGCAGCTTAGCTACTAGCGGGCCCACAGATACGCAGTATTTT. Translated: CASSLATSGPTDTQYF.

The J gene is TRBJ1-4, the V gene TRBV5-1; tentative D call: TRBD1 (6 bases). The CDR3 covers 14 residues. V was trimmed by 4 bases and J by 3 bases, leaving 10 bases between them. Germline assignment: CDR1 SGHRS and CDR2 YFSETQ. CDR3 protein: CASSPTGSNEKLFF. The DNA for the CDR3 is TGCGCCAGCAGCCCGACAGGTTCTAATGAAAAACTGTTTTTT.

The rearrangement uses TRBV7-3 and TRBJ1-1, with 7 bases identical to TRBD1. The CDR3 totals 14 residues. The junction had 3 bases not matched to a gene; V was cut back by 5 bases and J by 0 bases. Looked up from germline, CDR1 is SGHTA and CDR2 is FQGTGA. The CDR3 sequence is CASSQGGLNTEAFF. The CDR3 DNA reads TGTGCCAGCAGCCAAGGGGGCTTGAACACTGAAGCTTTCTTT.

With regard to this clone: The junction differs from germline at one of its ends, possibly a read error. The chain combines TRBV19 with TRBJ1-2; 7 bases are a match to TRBD1. The CDR3 runs 13 residues. Germline V CDR1 and CDR2: LNHDA, SQIVND (reference sequence). The CDR3 bases are TGTGCCAGTAGCATAGACAGGGTGGGCGGCTACACCTTC. It specifies CASSIDRVGGYTF. The whole variable domain, remainder taken from reference TRBV19 and TRBJ1-2, is DGGITQSPKYLFRKEGQNVTLSCEQNLNHDAMYWYRQDPGQGLRLIYYSQIVNDFQKGDIAEGYSVSREKKESFPLTVTSAQKNPTAFYLCASSIDRVGGYTFGSGTRLTVV.

DNA for the CDR3: TGTGCCAGCAGCTCCGGGACAGGCTACTATGGCTACACCTTC. Amino acid sequence: CASSSGTGYYGYTF. The chain links TRBV7-8 to TRBJ1-2; TRBD1 matches 8 bases. This CDR3 is built from 14 residues. V shed 4 bases and J 3 bases; nucleotides not matched to a gene: 4. CDR1 is SGHVS, CDR2 FQNEAQ, per germline.

For the CDR3, the DNA is TGTGCCTGGACTAGCGGACTCACAGATACGCAGTATTTT. It encodes CAWTSGLTDTQYF. The chain carries TRBV30 and TRBJ2-3, with 7 bases that match TRBD2. The V gene end was trimmed by 4 bases and the J gene end by 2 bases; junction bases not matched to a gene: 3. CDR3 size: 13 residues. Germline V CDR1 and CDR2: GTSNPN, SVGIG (reference sequence).

J is TRBJ1-2 and V is TRBV4-3, with D possibly being TRBD1 (5 bases). V lost 4 bases and J 4 bases, leaving 16 bases between the germline ends. CDR3 size: 15 residues. Germline V gene lookup returns CDR1 LGHNA and CDR2 YSLEER. Here the CDR3 reads CASSPTTGGSYGYTF. The CDR3 bases are TGCGCCAGCAGCCCGACGACCGGGGGAAGCTATGGCTACACCTTC.